Each of the 10 T cell receptor beta chains below was sequenced from the same sample in a study of CD4 T cell repertoires in COVID-19. This table comes from immunoSEQ multiplex PCR, and its TCRdb copy is limited to in-frame clones, with some not included. The sample lists more than 65,000 clones; roughly four fifths were seen once. The sample consisted of CD4+ T cells from peripheral blood, taken after recovery from COVID-19. Every receptor here comes from a human donor who had COVID-19.

In its sample, this clone was seen once. The chain links TRBV15 to TRBJ1-1; D unresolved. Germline V lookup: CDR1 LNHNV, CDR2 YYDKDF (reference sequence). This CDR3 spans 15 amino acids. V was shortened by 0 bases and J by 6 bases, with 14 bases between the two germline ends. The CDR3 bases are TGTGCCACCAGCAGAGATTTCGGGTCGGAGGCTGAAGCTTTCTTT. Translation gives CATSRDFGSEAEAFF. The complete variable domain, with remaining parts taken from reference TRBV15 and TRBJ1-1, reads DAMVIQNPRYQVTQFGKPVTLSCSQTLNHNVMYWYQQKSSQAPKLLFHYYDKDFNNEADTPDNFQSRRPNTSFCFLDIRSPGLGDTAMYLCATSRDFGSEAEAFFGQGTRLTVV.

Regarding this clone: The junction and the germline gene differ at one end; a read error may be behind it. Other DNA sequences in this specimen translate into the identical CDR3. DNA for the CDR3: TGCGCCAGCAGCTTGCGGACTACTCCTTCTGGGGCCAACGTCCTGACTTTC. This codes for CASSLRTTPSGANVLTF. The J gene is TRBJ2-6, the V gene TRBV5-4, with TRBD2 as a possible D gene (6 bases). The CDR3 length is 17 residues. CDR1 is SGHNT and CDR2 is YYREEE in the germline V gene (reference sequence).

The V call is TRBV6-5, the J call TRBJ2-7; TRBD1 matches at 11 bases. The trim removed 5 bases at V and 7 bases at J, leaving 10 bases unmatched. Germline V gene lookup returns CDR1 MNHEY and CDR2 SVGAGI. This CDR3 has 15 amino acids. CDR3 sequence: CASSPLGQGAEEQYF. The CDR3 bases are TGTGCCAGCAGTCCTCTCGGACAGGGGGCGGAGGAGCAGTACTTC.

For this clone: The same CDR3 is also encoded by other DNA sequences in this sample. The chain is built from TRBV20-1 and TRBJ1-1; D remains ambiguous. The CDR3 is 11 amino acids. The V gene lost 6 bases and the J gene lost 1 base, with 6 bases spanning the gap. Germline V lookup: CDR1 DFQATT, CDR2 SNEGSKA (reference sequence). CDR3 sequence reads: CSAPGNTEAFF. Written as DNA, the CDR3 is TGCAGTGCCCCGGGGAACACTGAAGCTTTCTTT.

This chain connects TRBV18 to TRBJ1-2; the D gene is possibly TRBD1 (6 bases). The CDR3 has 17 amino acids. CDR1 KGHSH and CDR2 LQKENI come from the germline V gene. Deletions cut 4 bases from V and 0 bases from J, with 18 bases between. In DNA form, the CDR3 reads TGTGCCAGCTCACGGGGAAAGCAGGGGACGGCTAACTATGGCTACACCTTC. Translated: CASSRGKQGTANYGYTF.

This chain joins TRBV11-3 and TRBJ2-1, with 8 bases fitting TRBD2. With 3 bases clipped from V and 0 bases from J, the junction kept 4 bases outside the gene matches. CDR3 size: 16 residues. Looked up from germline, CDR1 is SGHNT and CDR2 is YENEEA. Here the CDR3 DNA reads TGTGCCAGCAGCTTCGCTAGCGGGCCCTCCTACAATGAGCAGTTCTTC. Translation gives CASSFASGPSYNEQFF.

The CDR3 sequence: CASSNLLTGNTIYF. The CDR3 region has the DNA TGTGCCAGCAGCAACCTGCTAACAGGAAACACCATATATTTT. This chain links TRBV9 with TRBJ1-3; D not resolved. The CDR3 covers 14 residues. V was shortened by 4 bases and J by 4 bases, with 12 bases between the two germline ends. Looked up from germline, CDR1 is SGDLS and CDR2 is YYNGEE.

The chain recombines TRBV9 with TRBJ1-2; TRBD1 agrees at 8 bases. CDR1 SGDLS and CDR2 YYNGEE come from the germline V gene. With 0 bases clipped from V and 6 bases from J, the junction kept 1 base outside the gene matches. This CDR3 has 13 residues. The DNA for the CDR3 is TGTGCCAGCAGCGTAGGACAGGGGAATGGCTACACCTTC. Translation gives CASSVGQGNGYTF.

The genes are TRBV19 and TRBJ2-2; D is perhaps TRBD2 (6 bases). CDR1 is LNHDA and CDR2 is SQIVND in the germline V gene (reference sequence). This CDR3 contains 15 residues. The ends were cut back, 6 bases at V and 4 bases at J, with 15 bases in the middle. The DNA for the CDR3 is TGTGCCAGTAGCCGACTAGATTCGGGCACCGGGGAGCTGTTTTTT. It is translated as CASSRLDSGTGELFF.

The chain recombines TRBV12-3 or TRBV12-4 with TRBJ1-1; D is uncertain. Trimming removed 3 bases from V and 1 base from J, with 6 bases in between. This CDR3 has 13 amino acids. Written as DNA, the CDR3 is TGTGCCAGCAGTTTTTCTGAGAACACTGAAGCTTTCTTT. It codes for CASSFSENTEAFF.